Following are 19 T cell receptor beta chains from one sample sequenced in a study of neurological immune-mediated disorders. TCRdb re-called the 5' RACE reads through MiXCR, storing one row per CDR3 protein. The sample carries approximately 85,000 distinct CDR3 sequences, around 4% recorded once. The time point: longitudinal time-point 3. The specimen sequenced was PBMCs. Receptors were obtained from an older woman with multiple sclerosis.

This clonotype has at least ten counts. The chain has TRBV20-1 and TRBJ1-2; no reliable D call. The CDR3 spans 15 residues. The V and J ends lost 3 bases and 1 base respectively, with 15 bases between them. The V gene's germline CDR1 is DFQATT and CDR2 SNEGSKA (reference sequence). The CDR3, as DNA: TGCAGTGCTAGCGCCCCAGGATATGATAACTATGGCTACACCTTC. Translated, it gives CSASAPGYDNYGYTF.

In its sample, this clonotype was seen many times. The CDR3 spells CSAGRDGSETQYF. As DNA, the CDR3 is TGCAGTGCAGGCCGGGACGGCAGCGAGACCCAGTACTTC. This chain uses TRBV20-1 with TRBJ2-5; D may match TRBD1 or TRBD2 (5 bases each). The CDR3 runs 13 residues. CDR1 and CDR2 from the germline V gene are DFQATT and SNEGSKA (reference sequence). Between the trimmed V and J ends, which lost 6 bases and 5 bases, there was a span of 16 bases.

This clonotype has a count of ten or more. The J gene is TRBJ1-6, the V gene TRBV28; D is unresolved. V was cut by 6 bases and J by 7 bases, with 13 bases left in between. CDR3 size: 14 residues. Germline assignment: CDR1 MDHEN and CDR2 SYDVKM. CDR3 DNA: TGTGCCAGCAGAGTCGGTGGGAGAAATTCACCCCTCCACTTT. Amino acids: CASRVGGRNSPLHF.

This clonotype was counted many times. CDR3 sequence reads: CSAQQNLWTGYEQYF. The CDR3 DNA is TGCAGTGCCCAACAAAACCTTTGGACAGGCTACGAGCAGTACTTC. This rearrangement joins TRBV20-1 to TRBJ2-7; 7 bases map to TRBD1. Trimming took 6 bases from V and 3 from J; bases not matched to a gene: 14. This CDR3 has 15 amino acids. Per germline, CDR1 DFQATT and CDR2 SNEGSKA (reference sequence).

The table lists this clonotype with many counts. This chain links TRBV20-1 with TRBJ1-5, with D possibly matching TRBD1 (6 bases). In germline, CDR1 is DFQATT, CDR2 SNEGSKA (reference sequence). V was shortened by 4 bases and J by 1 base, with 14 bases between the two germline ends. The CDR3 consists of 15 residues. CDR3 nucleotide sequence: TGCAGTGCTACAATGGGGGGGCGCAGCAATCAGCCCCAGCATTTT. This gives the protein CSATMGGRSNQPQHF.

This clonotype was detected many times. The V call is TRBV7-2, the J call TRBJ1-2; 12 nucleotides align to TRBD1. After removal of 1 base from V and 0 bases from J, the junction contained 3 bases not matched to a gene. CDR1 SGHTA and CDR2 FQGNSA come from the germline V gene. This CDR3 has 17 residues. The DNA for the CDR3 is TGTGCCAGCAGCTTAGTAGGGACAGGGGGCTCTAACTATGGCTACACCTTC. This sequence encodes CASSLVGTGGSNYGYTF.

This clonotype was counted ten times or more. The chain carries TRBV7-2 and TRBJ1-5; D is uncertain. Trimming took off 4 bases at V and 0 bases at J, with 10 bases between the two ends. This CDR3 spans 15 amino acids. Germline values: CDR1 SGHTA, CDR2 FQGNSA. CDR3 bases: TGTGCCAGCAGCTATGGCCCATTTAGCAATCAGCCCCAGCATTTT. It encodes CASSYGPFSNQPQHF.

There are many counts of this clonotype. The gene calls are TRBV2 and TRBJ1-1, with D tentatively TRBD1 (5 bases). V lost 6 bases, J lost 0 bases, and 14 bases lay in between. Germline assignment: CDR1 SNHLY and CDR2 FYNNEI. The CDR3 totals 15 residues. CDR3 in DNA: TGTGCCAGCAGATCATCGGGACGGCTGAACACTGAAGCTTTCTTT. Translation: CASRSSGRLNTEAFF.

This clonotype was detected ten times or more. CDR3 DNA sequence: TGTGCCAGCTCACCGACAGAGGAGACCCAGTACTTC. Translated, it gives CASSPTEETQYF. The chain uses TRBV18 and TRBJ2-5, with D possibly TRBD1 on 5 matching bases. CDR1 is KGHSH, CDR2 LQKENI, per germline. V shed 3 bases and J shed 5 bases, with 7 bases lying between them. The CDR3 is 12 amino acids.

This clonotype was detected ten times or more. The rearrangement joins TRBV24-1 to TRBJ2-3; 10 nucleotides align to TRBD1. Germline loops: CDR1 KGHDR, CDR2 SFDVKD. The CDR3 is 14 amino acids. The junction had 6 bases not matched to a gene; V was cut back by 10 bases and J by 3 bases. The CDR3 loop is CATTGTGVTDTQYF. DNA of the CDR3: TGTGCCACTACCGGGACAGGGGTTACAGATACGCAGTATTTT.

This clonotype was observed at least ten times. The chain combines TRBV10-3 with TRBJ2-5, with a weak D call TRBD1 (6 bases). This CDR3 is built from 13 residues. V lost 4 bases and J 0 bases, leaving 6 bases between the germline ends. Germline CDR1 reads ENHRY; CDR2 reads SYGVKD. The CDR3 loop reads CAISGDNQETQYF. CDR3 coding DNA: TGTGCCATCAGTGGGGACAACCAAGAGACCCAGTACTTC.

This clonotype was recorded many times. The genes are TRBV20-1 and TRBJ1-1; 9 nucleotides match TRBD1. This CDR3 is 15 amino acids long. Germline loops: CDR1 DFQATT, CDR2 SNEGSKA (reference sequence). V shed 0 bases, J shed 4 bases, and the junction held 6 bases outside the gene matches. In DNA form, the CDR3 reads TGCAGTGCTAGAGATACGGTGGACAGGGGCACTGAAGCTTTCTTT. Translation: CSARDTVDRGTEAFF.

J is TRBJ1-3 and V is TRBV1; TRBD1 is taken as the D call from the table, unchecked against the DNA. TRBV1 is tagged as a pseudogene. The CDR3 consists of 17 residues. The CDR3 protein is CTSSQEGTQASGNTIYF. The CDR3 DNA reads TGCACCAGCAGCCAAGAAGGGACCCAAGCCTCTGGAAACACCATATATTTT.

This clonotype has ten or more counts. The V and J genes are TRBV29-1 and TRBJ2-6, with D possibly being TRBD1 (8 bases). Germline loops: CDR1 SQVTM, CDR2 ANQGSEA. This CDR3 contains 15 residues. The V end was cut by 7 bases, the J end by 0 bases, with 13 bases between. Here the CDR3 reads CSATGEGSGANVLTF. The CDR3 nucleotides are TGCAGCGCGACAGGGGAGGGCTCTGGGGCCAACGTCCTGACTTTC. The full variable domain, in which reference TRBV29-1 and TRBJ2-6 provide the parts outside the CDR3, is SAVISQKPSRDICQRGTSLTIQCQVDSQVTMMFWYRQQPGQSLTLIATANQGSEATYESGFVIDKFPISRPNLTFSTLTVSNMSPEDSSIYLCSATGEGSGANVLTFGAGSRLTVL.

The table lists this clonotype with many counts. The J gene is TRBJ2-3, the V gene TRBV7-9, with D perhaps matching TRBD1 (6 bases). Germline values: CDR1 SEHNR, CDR2 FQNEAQ (reference sequence). There are 14 residues in the CDR3. Trimming removed 8 bases at V and 0 bases at J, with 12 bases between. CDR3 nucleotides: TGTGCCAGCCTCACCAGGGGAAGCACAGATACGCAGTATTTT. It is translated as CASLTRGSTDTQYF. Variable domain in full (rest from reference TRBV7-9 and TRBJ2-3): DTGVSQNPRHKITKRGQNVTFRCDPISEHNRLYWYRQTLGQGPEFLTYFQNEAQLEKSRLLSDRFSAERPKGSFSTLEIQRTEQGDSAMYLCASLTRGSTDTQYFGPGTRLTVL.

This clonotype was detected ten times or more. The chain links TRBV2 to TRBJ1-6; D uncertain. The V and J ends lost 5 bases and 2 bases respectively, with 13 bases between them. The germline V gene encodes CDR1 SNHLY and CDR2 FYNNEI. The CDR3 length is 16 residues. The CDR3 loop reads CASSLRQVAYNSPLHF. CDR3 in DNA: TGTGCCAGCAGTCTCCGCCAGGTCGCCTATAATTCACCCCTCCACTTT.

The table lists this clonotype with many counts. Germline and junction disagree at one end, which may indicate a read error. The V call is TRBV7-7, the J call TRBJ2-1, with D possibly matching TRBD2 (5 bases). The CDR3 runs to 13 residues. CDR1 and CDR2 (germline): SSHAT, FNYEAQ (reference sequence). The CDR3 reads CASSRTANSEQSF. As DNA, the CDR3 is TGTGCCAGCAGCCGGACTGCTAACAGTGAGCAGTCCTTC.

This clonotype was detected many times. The chain carries TRBV7-7 and TRBJ1-3, with D hard to call. Trimming took 5 bases from V and 0 from J, leaving 14 bases between them. The CDR3 runs 16 residues. Germline V gene data show CDR1 as SSHAT and CDR2 as FNYEAQ (reference sequence). The CDR3 DNA reads TGTGCCAGCAGCCCCGCGCCGGGCCTCTCTGGAAACACCATATATTTT. It yields the protein CASSPAPGLSGNTIYF.

This clonotype was found many times. The rearrangement uses TRBV20-1 and TRBJ1-3; D is possibly TRBD1 (5 bases). Germline assignment: CDR1 DFQATT and CDR2 SNEGSKA (reference sequence). The CDR3 loop spans 14 amino acids. The ends were cut back, 4 bases at V and 2 bases at J, with 12 bases in the middle. The CDR3 DNA follows: TGCAGTGCTATCAGGGAGAGGACTGGAAACACCATATATTTT. Protein: CSAIRERTGNTIYF.